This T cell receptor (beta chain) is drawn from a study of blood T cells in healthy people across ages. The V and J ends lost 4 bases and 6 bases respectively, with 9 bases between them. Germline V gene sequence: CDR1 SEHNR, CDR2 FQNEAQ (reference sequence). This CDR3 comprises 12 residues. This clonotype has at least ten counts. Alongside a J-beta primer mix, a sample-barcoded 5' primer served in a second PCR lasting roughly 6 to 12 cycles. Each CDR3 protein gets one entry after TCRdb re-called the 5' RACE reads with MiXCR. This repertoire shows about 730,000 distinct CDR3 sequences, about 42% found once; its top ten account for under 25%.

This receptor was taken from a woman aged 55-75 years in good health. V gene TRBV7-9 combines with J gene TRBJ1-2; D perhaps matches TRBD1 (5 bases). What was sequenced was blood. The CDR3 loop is CASSSQEDGYTF. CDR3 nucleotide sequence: TGTGCCAGCAGCTCACAGGAAGATGGCTACACCTTC.